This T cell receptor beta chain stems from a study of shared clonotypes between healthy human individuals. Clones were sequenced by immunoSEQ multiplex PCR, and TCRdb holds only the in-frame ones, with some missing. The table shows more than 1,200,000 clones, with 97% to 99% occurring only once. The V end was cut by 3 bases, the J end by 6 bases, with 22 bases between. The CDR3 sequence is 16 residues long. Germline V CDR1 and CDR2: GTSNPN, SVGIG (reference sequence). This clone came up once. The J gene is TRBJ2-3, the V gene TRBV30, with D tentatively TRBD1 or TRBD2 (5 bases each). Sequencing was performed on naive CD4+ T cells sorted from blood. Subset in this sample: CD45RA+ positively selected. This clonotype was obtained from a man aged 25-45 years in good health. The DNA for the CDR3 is TGTGCCTGGAGCCCTGACTACCGGGGCGTAGCGGATACGCAGTATTTT. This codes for CAWSPDYRGVADTQYF.